The entry below gives a single TCR beta chain sequence along with its context. Its antigen remains unidentified. The data stem from a study of cytomegalovirus exposure and HLA in healthy donors. The V end lost 5 bases, the J end lost 4 bases, and 14 bases lay between the germline ends. CDR1 is SGHAT and CDR2 is FQDESV in the germline V gene (reference sequence). The CDR3 is 15 residues long. PCR used 60 Vbeta primers and 13 Jbeta primers. Only in-frame clones appear in the TCRdb table, and some are missing; sequencing was by immunoSEQ multiplex PCR. The repertoire holds about 160,000 clones, with about three quarters as singletons. Overall study findings and caveats: Clonal expansion, a later analysis showed, was greater in HLA-associated TCR beta chains than in equally common others. Cytomegalovirus association was assigned to about 180 TCR beta chains. A likely sequencing artifact accounted for one observed cluster of highly shared sequence variants.

The sequence came from a woman aged 35 to 49 in good health and CMV-seropositive. The sequencing input was PBMCs. The chain couples TRBV11-1 to TRBJ2-2; a weak D match, TRBD1 (6 bases). CDR3 bases: TGTGCCAGCAGCAGAGGGGGTGGTAGCACCGGGGAGCTGTTTTTT. As protein: CASSRGGGSTGELFF. The full variable domain, in which reference TRBV11-1 and TRBJ2-2 provide the parts outside the CDR3, is EAEVAQSPRYKITEKSQAVAFWCDPISGHATLYWYRQILGQGPELLVQFQDESVVDDSQLPKDRFSAERLKGVDSTLKIQPAELGDSAMYLCASSRGGGSTGELFFGEGSRLTVL.